The present TCR beta chain was sequenced within a study of T cell repertoires in aging, cancer and after chemotherapy. The wider study: Donors were grouped into six age bands spanning 30 or younger through 70 or older. General study results and limits: Rebound thymic output was suggested by rising median generation probability during chemotherapy in each cancer cohort. These repertoire data do not allow conclusions about immunological memory after chemotherapy.

The V and J ends lost 4 bases and 8 bases respectively, with 9 bases between them. There are 12 residues in the CDR3. A mixed TRB-A/B primer pool amplified rearranged TRB by multiplex touch-down PCR. MiXCR, applied by TCRdb to the multiplex PCR reads, yields one record per CDR3 protein. The data show about 6,700 distinct CDR3 sequences, with approximately 22% seen just once and 6.5% to 9.5% held by the top ten. This clonotype was detected only a few times. Its specificity is unknown. TCR beta rearrangements were amplified from peripheral blood genomic DNA. The rearrangement links TRBV12-3 or TRBV12-4 to TRBJ2-1; TRBD1 is a possible D gene (6 bases). Material: blood. This TCR was recovered from a human donor with a blood cancer. The CDR3: CASSSTGYEQFF. Here the CDR3 DNA reads TGTGCCAGCAGTTCTACAGGGTATGAGCAGTTCTTC.